This is a list of T cell receptor beta chains from one sample in a study of T-cell reconstitution after alpha-beta-depleted transplantation in children. One entry per CDR3 protein results from TCRdb running MiXCR on the PCR reads. This sample yields 500,000 to 650,000 distinct CDR3 sequences, of which roughly 13% are seen a single time; over 2% belongs to the top ten. The sequencing here drew on PBMCs, mostly from graft donor cells, taken 360 days after TCRalphabeta/CD19-depleted stem cell transplant. These receptors all stem from a male patient younger than 18 who had a stem cell transplant for acute myeloid leukemia, so the T cells may come from the graft donor. Each CDR3 is given with its conserved first and last residue. The order of the fields is clone size, J gene, V gene, D gene, CDR3 DNA, CDR3 protein. A D gene is named only where the DNA matches it firmly. Only some rows state a clone size, as once, few, many or a class for expanded clones.

>NA|TRBJ2-3|TRBV9|NA
TGTGCCAGCAGCGTAGTGGCTACCACCTACACAGATACGCAGTATTTT
CASSVVATTYTDTQYF
>NA|TRBJ2-1|TRBV20-1|TRBD2
TGCAGTGCTAGAGACGTATTAGGGCGCGGGAGGGGAGGCAATGAGCAGTTCTTC
CSARDVLGRGRGGNEQFF
>NA|TRBJ2-1|TRBV6-1|NA
TGTGCCAGCAGACGTACGGGGACTCCGCAGGGTTACAATGAGCAGTTCTTC
CASRRTGTPQGYNEQFF
>NA|TRBJ1-2|TRBV28|TRBD1
TGTGCCAGCAGACCCGGGACAGCGTATGGCTACACCTTC
CASRPGTAYGYTF
>NA|TRBJ1-5|TRBV20-1|NA
TGCAGTGCCGGGGGGGGTGGTAGAGCCCAGCATTTT
CSAGGGGRAQHF
>few|TRBJ2-5|TRBV15|NA
TGTGCCACCAGCAGAGATCCAGAGACCCAGTACTTC
CATSRDPETQYF
>few|TRBJ2-7|TRBV12-3/TRBV12-4|TRBD1
TGTGCCAGCAGTCCAGGGGGAACCCTCCGGGGAGAAGAGCAGTACTTC
CASSPGGTLRGEEQYF
>few|TRBJ2-1|TRBV9|TRBD2
TGTGCCAGCAGCAAACGACTAGCGGGAGGATCCTACAATGAGCAGTTCTTC
CASSKRLAGGSYNEQFF
>few|TRBJ1-2|TRBV7-2|NA
TGTGCCAGCAGCTTACGAGGAGCCGTTGGTGGCTACACCTTC
CASSLRGAVGGYTF
>NA|TRBJ2-1|TRBV11-2|TRBD2
TGTGCCAGCAGCTATGGGCCCGGGGGCGGGAGGTCCTACAATGAGCAGTTCTTC
CASSYGPGGGRSYNEQFF
>few|TRBJ2-7|TRBV30|NA
TGTGCCTGGAGCAGCGGGCTACGATCCTACGAGCAGTACTTC
CAWSSGLRSYEQYF
>many|TRBJ2-3|TRBV7-9|NA
TGTGCCAGCAGCTTAGTTCGGGACCCCACAGATACGCAGTATTTT
CASSLVRDPTDTQYF
>many|TRBJ2-3|TRBV20-1|NA
TGCAGTGCTAGGGGCACCCCTAGCACAGATACGCAGTATTTT
CSARGTPSTDTQYF
>many|TRBJ1-4|TRBV28|TRBD1
TGTGCCAGCAGCCCCCCGGGACAGTGGACTGAAAAACTGTTTTTT
CASSPPGQWTEKLFF
>NA|TRBJ2-7|TRBV4-3|NA
TGCGCCAGCAGCCAAGATTTGGAAGGCCCCTACGAGCAGTACTTC
CASSQDLEGPYEQYF
>NA|TRBJ2-1|TRBV29-1|NA
TGCAGCGTTGGTGGGACCAGCTCCTACAATGAGCAGTTCTTC
CSVGGTSSYNEQFF
>few|TRBJ1-2|TRBV9|NA
TGTGCCAGCAGCCTACAAGACTATGGCTACACCTTC
CASSLQDYGYTF
>NA|TRBJ2-7|TRBV28|TRBD1
TGTGCCAGCATGAGAGGGGACAGGGTAGGCCCTTACGAGCAGTACTTC
CASMRGDRVGPYEQYF
>many|TRBJ2-7|TRBV7-9|NA
TGTGCCAGCAGCTGGGGAAACGAGCAGTACTTC
CASSWGNEQYF
>few|TRBJ1-4|TRBV20-1|NA
TGCAGTGCTATTGTTGAGACTAATGAAAAACTGTTTTTT
CSAIVETNEKLFF
>many|TRBJ2-7|TRBV29-1|NA
TGCAGCGTTCTCGGCTCCTACGAGCAGTACTTC
CSVLGSYEQYF
>NA|TRBJ2-5|TRBV7-9|NA
TGTGCCAGCGGTGCCGGGAGCAAAGAGACCCAGTACTTC
CASGAGSKETQYF
>NA|TRBJ1-1|TRBV7-2|NA
TGTGCCAGCAGCCCCCCAGGCCACGCTGAAGCTTTCTTT
CASSPPGHAEAFF
>few|TRBJ2-7|TRBV10-2|TRBD1
TGCGCCAGAAGTCAGGGGGTGTCCTACGAGCAGTACTTC
CARSQGVSYEQYF
>few|TRBJ2-3|TRBV15|TRBD2
TGTGCCACCAGCAGAGAAGGGACTAGCGGGAGTTTTATCCGGAATACGCAGTATTTT
CATSREGTSGSFIRNTQYF
>few|TRBJ2-2|TRBV24-1|TRBD2
TGTGCCACCAGTAATAGGGCTAGCGGGTATTCCGGGGAGCTGTTTTTT
CATSNRASGYSGELFF
>NA|TRBJ2-1|TRBV4-1|NA
TGCGCCAGCAGCCATTTATTAGGGCGGGACCGGAATGAGCAGTTCTTC
CASSHLLGRDRNEQFF
>many|TRBJ2-7|TRBV12-3/TRBV12-4|NA
TGTGCCAGCAGTCCCCGAACATCTAAGAGCTCCTACGAGCAGTACTTC
CASSPRTSKSSYEQYF
>few|TRBJ1-5|TRBV20-1|NA
TGCAGTGCACCTAACGGAGGGAATAGCAATCAGCCCCAGCATTTT
CSAPNGGNSNQPQHF
>few|TRBJ1-4|TRBV5-5|TRBD1
TGTGCCAGCAGCTTCCCGGGACAGGGGGTACCGAATGAAAAACTGTTTTTT
CASSFPGQGVPNEKLFF
>NA|TRBJ2-7|TRBV28|NA
TGTGCCAGCAGTTCGATTATCGGCCCCTACGAGCAGTACTTC
CASSSIIGPYEQYF
>many|TRBJ2-7|TRBV7-8|NA
TGTGCCAGCAGCCTAGGGGGTACCGAGCAGTACTTC
CASSLGGTEQYF
>few|TRBJ2-1|TRBV7-9|TRBD2
TGTGCCAGCAGCTTAGTAGCTCTAGCGGGCCGAAATGAGCAGTTCTTC
CASSLVALAGRNEQFF
>few|TRBJ2-5|TRBV2|NA
TGTGCCAGCGCGTTAGGGCGCCCGCAAGAGACCCAGTACTTC
CASALGRPQETQYF
>NA|TRBJ2-7|TRBV20-1|TRBD1
TGCAGTGCGGCTCGCGAGACAGGGGGTCCCTACGAGCAGTACTTC
CSAARETGGPYEQYF
>NA|TRBJ2-7|TRBV28|NA
TGTGCCAGCAGTTTATCCCCCAGATTGCTCGGGACGGCCAGACAGTACTTC
CASSLSPRLLGTARQYF
>few|TRBJ1-2|TRBV27|NA
TGTGCCAGCAGTGGAGATGGACGGAACAGAGGCGGCTACACCTTC
CASSGDGRNRGGYTF
>many|TRBJ1-3|TRBV3-1|NA
TGTGCCAGCGCCCGGGACAAGAGCTCTGGAAACACCATATATTTT
CASARDKSSGNTIYF
>many|TRBJ2-7|TRBV7-9|NA
TGTGCCAGCAGCTTAGTGAATAGCGGATTTCGCTCCTACGAGCAGTACTTC
CASSLVNSGFRSYEQYF
>few|TRBJ2-7|TRBV4-3|NA
TGCGCCAGCAGCCAAGAAAGCCTAGGTGCCCACGAGCAGTACTTC
CASSQESLGAHEQYF
>NA|TRBJ2-7|TRBV7-2|NA
TGTGCCAGCAGCTTAGATTTTGTGGCTCCTCAGTTC
CASSLDFVAPQF
>many|TRBJ1-6|TRBV3-2|NA
TGTGCCAGCAGCCACTCGAGGCCGGGGGGTGATAATTCACCCCTCCACTTT
CASSHSRPGGDNSPLHF
>many|TRBJ2-1|TRBV6-2/TRBV6-3|NA
TGTGCCAGCAGTTACTCGAGAAAACTCCCCAATGAGCAGTTCTTC
CASSYSRKLPNEQFF
>NA|TRBJ2-1|TRBV28|TRBD2
TGTGCCACCATGACTAGCAGTCACAATGAGCAGTTCTTC
CATMTSSHNEQFF
>few|TRBJ1-1|TRBV27|NA
TGTGCCAGCAGTTTCTCGACAGCCTCCCTCCATCGGAACACTGAAGCTTTCTTT
CASSFSTASLHRNTEAFF
>many|TRBJ1-1|TRBV29-1|NA
TGCAGCGTCCCCTCTTTTAGGGGAGGGGTGAACACTGAAGCTTTCTTT
CSVPSFRGGVNTEAFF
>NA|TRBJ1-6|TRBV20-1|NA
TGCAGTGTTCCCCCCGGGGCACCCGATAATTCACCCCTCCACTTT
CSVPPGAPDNSPLHF
>NA|TRBJ2-3|TRBV7-8|NA
TGTGCCAGCAGCTTAGCGCGGGGCGTAAGCACAGATACGCAGTATTTT
CASSLARGVSTDTQYF
>few|TRBJ2-4|TRBV29-1|NA
TGCAGCGTCGGGACTCCTGGAAACATTCAGTACTTC
CSVGTPGNIQYF
>NA|TRBJ2-5|TRBV20-1|TRBD2
TGCAGTGCCGAGCAGAGCGGGAGGGTGGAGGAGACCCAGTACTTC
CSAEQSGRVEETQYF
>many|TRBJ2-1|TRBV10-3|TRBD2
TGTGCCATCAGTTTTCTAGCGGGAGAAGGGAATGAGCAGTTCTTC
CAISFLAGEGNEQFF
>NA|TRBJ2-1|TRBV7-6|TRBD2
TGTGCCAGCAGCCCACTTAGGAGCGGGAGGACTTACAATGAGCAGTTCTTC
CASSPLRSGRTYNEQFF
>many|TRBJ2-7|TRBV27|NA
TGTGCCAGCAGGCTGGGGCCCGAGCAGTACTTC
CASRLGPEQYF
>NA|TRBJ2-7|TRBV29-1|NA
TGCAGCGTTGGGGACCGTCGTTACGAGCAGTACTTC
CSVGDRRYEQYF
>many|TRBJ2-2|TRBV5-1|TRBD2
TGCGCCAGCAGCCGCCCGGGAGGGCTAGCGCTCGGCAAGAACACCGGGGAGCTGTTTTTT
CASSRPGGLALGKNTGELFF
>few|TRBJ2-4|TRBV28|NA
TGTGCCAGCAGAGGGCCGGGGGACATTCAGTACTTC
CASRGPGDIQYF
>NA|TRBJ1-4|TRBV2|TRBD1
TGTGCCAGCAAATGGAACAGGGGTGTACAGGAGGAAAAACTGTTTTTT
CASKWNRGVQEEKLFF
>NA|TRBJ2-7|TRBV18|TRBD1
TGTGCCAGCTCACTGAACCCCGGGACAGCAGCCTACGAGCAGTACTTC
CASSLNPGTAAYEQYF